This T cell receptor (beta chain) is from a study of CD8 T cell repertoires and HIV-1 epitope variants. As for the study in general: Each of Twenty-five Gag and Nef epitope peptides stimulated a separate culture. Separate from the cultures, 1M uncultured T cells served as baseline. Epitopes were three Gag families plus Nef HW9 and YT9. Findings and caveats of the study: Nef KF9 drew several clonotypes and HW9 one, without TAALDMSHF responses.

The data were produced by immunoSEQ multiplex PCR, yet TCRdb's version contains in-frame clones alone and is incomplete. The sample lists approximately 2,600 clones; 55% to 70% were seen once. The CDR3 totals 13 residues. Trimming took 3 bases from V and 5 from J; bases not matched to a gene: 4. The germline V gene has CDR1 SGDLS and CDR2 YYNGEE. Concerning this clone: What it binds is not known.

The receptor comes from a male donor with HIV. This chain links TRBV9 with TRBJ2-7; 8 positions agree with TRBD1. The sequencing sample was made of cultured CD8+ T cells derived from PBMCs. The CDR3 DNA follows: TGTGCCAGCAGCGCAGGGGGCCGGGACGAGCAGTACTTC. Translation: CASSAGGRDEQYF.